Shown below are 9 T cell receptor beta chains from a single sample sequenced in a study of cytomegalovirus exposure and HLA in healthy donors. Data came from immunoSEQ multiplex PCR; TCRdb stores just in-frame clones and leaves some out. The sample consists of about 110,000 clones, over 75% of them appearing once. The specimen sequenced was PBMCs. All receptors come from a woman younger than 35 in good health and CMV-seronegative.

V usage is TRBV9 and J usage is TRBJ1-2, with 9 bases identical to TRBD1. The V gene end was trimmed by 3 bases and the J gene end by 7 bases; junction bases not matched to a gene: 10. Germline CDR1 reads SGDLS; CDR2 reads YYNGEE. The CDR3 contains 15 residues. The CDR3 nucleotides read TGTGCCAGCAGCGATCCACCGGGACAGGGAAGTGGCTACACCTTC. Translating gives CASSDPPGQGSGYTF.

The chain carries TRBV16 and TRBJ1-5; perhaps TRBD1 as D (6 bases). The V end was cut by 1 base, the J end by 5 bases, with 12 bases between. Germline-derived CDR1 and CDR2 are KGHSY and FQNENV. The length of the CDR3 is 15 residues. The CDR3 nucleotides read TGTGCCAGCAGCCAATTAGGGGCAGGGGATCAGCCCCAGCATTTT. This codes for CASSQLGAGDQPQHF.

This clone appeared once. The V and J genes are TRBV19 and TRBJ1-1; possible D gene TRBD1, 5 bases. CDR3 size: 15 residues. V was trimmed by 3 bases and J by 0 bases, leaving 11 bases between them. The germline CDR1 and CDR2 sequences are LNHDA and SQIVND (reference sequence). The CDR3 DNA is TGTGCCAGTAGTATCTCAGGGCTACTGAACACTGAAGCTTTCTTT. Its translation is CASSISGLLNTEAFF.

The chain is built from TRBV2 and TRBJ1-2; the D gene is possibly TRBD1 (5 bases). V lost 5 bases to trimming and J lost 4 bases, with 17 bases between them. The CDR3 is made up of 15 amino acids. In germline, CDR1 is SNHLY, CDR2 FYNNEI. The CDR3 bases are TGTGCCAGCAGTCAACAAATAAGGGGCCCCTATGGCTACACCTTC. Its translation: CASSQQIRGPYGYTF.

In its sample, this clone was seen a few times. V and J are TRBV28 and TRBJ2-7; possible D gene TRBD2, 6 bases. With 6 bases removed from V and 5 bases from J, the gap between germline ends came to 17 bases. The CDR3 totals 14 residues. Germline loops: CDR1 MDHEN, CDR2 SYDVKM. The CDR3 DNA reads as TGTGCCAGCAGGCCGGGGGTCGCGGGGCACGAGCAGTACTTC. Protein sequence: CASRPGVAGHEQYF.

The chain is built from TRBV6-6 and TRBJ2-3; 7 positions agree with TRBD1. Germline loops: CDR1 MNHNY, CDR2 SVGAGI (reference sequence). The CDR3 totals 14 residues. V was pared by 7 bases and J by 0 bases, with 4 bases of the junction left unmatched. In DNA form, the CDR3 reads TGTGCCAGCACTTCAGGGGGTAGCACAGATACGCAGTATTTT. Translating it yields CASTSGGSTDTQYF.

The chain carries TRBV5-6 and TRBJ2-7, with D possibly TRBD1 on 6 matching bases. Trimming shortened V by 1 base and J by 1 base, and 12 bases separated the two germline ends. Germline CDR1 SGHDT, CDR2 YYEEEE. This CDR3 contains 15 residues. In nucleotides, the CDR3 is TGTGCCAGCAGCTTGTGGGGGCCCCAATCCTACGAGCAGTACTTC. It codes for CASSLWGPQSYEQYF.

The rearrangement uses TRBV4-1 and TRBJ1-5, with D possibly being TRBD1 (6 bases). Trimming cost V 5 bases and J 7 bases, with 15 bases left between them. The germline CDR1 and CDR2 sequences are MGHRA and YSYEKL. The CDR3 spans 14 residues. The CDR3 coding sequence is TGCGCCAGCAGCGGCCGGACAGACGAACAGCCCCAGCATTTT. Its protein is CASSGRTDEQPQHF.

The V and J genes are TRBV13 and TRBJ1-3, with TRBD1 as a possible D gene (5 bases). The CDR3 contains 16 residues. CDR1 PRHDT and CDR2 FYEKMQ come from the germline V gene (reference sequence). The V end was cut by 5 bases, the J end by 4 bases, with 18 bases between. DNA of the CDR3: TGTGCCAGCAGCCCGTTTGGACCGGGGGTAGGAAACACCATATATTTT. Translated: CASSPFGPGVGNTIYF.